These T cell receptor beta chains were read from a single sample in a study of T-cell reconstitution after alpha-beta-depleted transplantation in children. TCRdb independently ran MiXCR on the PCR reads; one entry per CDR3 protein. This table has 200,000 to 300,000 distinct CDR3 sequences, roughly 8% appearing once. Sequenced here: PBMCs, mostly from graft donor cells, sampled 180 days after TCRalphabeta/CD19-depleted stem cell transplant. These receptor sequences come from a male patient aged 10 to 17 who had a stem cell transplant for acute lymphoblastic leukemia, so the T cells may come from the graft donor. Each CDR3 is given with its conserved first and last residue. A D gene is named only where the DNA matches it firmly. Clone sizes are given selectively: once, few, many, or a class where the clone is expanded.

>TRBV12-3/TRBV12-4|many|TRBJ2-7|.
TGTGCCAGCACCAAACAAGGGGTCGGTCCCTACGAGCAGTACTTC
CASTKQGVGPYEQYF
>TRBV6-6|.|TRBJ2-1|.
TGTGCCAGCAACTCCCCGGGTTACAATGAGCAGTTCTTC
CASNSPGYNEQFF
>TRBV24-1|many|TRBJ2-5|TRBD1
TGTGCCACCAGTGATGTCCGGGACAGGGAAAAGGCGGATGAAGAGACCCAGTACTTC
CATSDVRDREKADEETQYF
>TRBV6-1|many|TRBJ2-1|TRBD2
TGTGCCAGCAGTGAAGCCCCGACTAGCGGGAGAAGAGGTGAGCAGTTCTTC
CASSEAPTSGRRGEQFF
>TRBV24-1|many|TRBJ2-2|.
TGTGCCACCAGTGATCTCAGGGTGCCCGGCGGGGAGCTGTTTTTT
CATSDLRVPGGELFF
>TRBV20-1|few|TRBJ2-1|.
TGCAGTGCTAGGGCTATCAATGAGCAGTTCTTC
CSARAINEQFF
>TRBV5-1|.|TRBJ2-7|.
TGCGCCAGCAGCTTGTTTAAGGCGTCCTACGAGCAGTACTTC
CASSLFKASYEQYF
>TRBV7-3|many|TRBJ2-3|.
TGTGCCAGCAGCTTAAGGCCCACGGGAGCAGATACGCAGTATTTT
CASSLRPTGADTQYF
>TRBV20-1|many|TRBJ2-7|.
TGCAGTGCTAGAGGTCAGGGTTGGGACTCCTACGAGCAGTACTTC
CSARGQGWDSYEQYF
>TRBV7-2|many|TRBJ2-1|TRBD2
TGTGCCAGCAGCTTAGCCGGTCTTCATTTCGGGGGGGCCTCACATGAGCAGTTCTTC
CASSLAGLHFGGASHEQFF
>TRBV9|.|TRBJ2-7|.
TGTGCCAGCAGCGTAGAGGGGGGGGCAAAGAGGAACGAGCAGTACTTC
CASSVEGGAKRNEQYF
>TRBV6-2/TRBV6-3|few|TRBJ1-1|TRBD1
TGTGCCAGCAGTTGGGGCCCCCAGCTGTCACAGGGGGCGTGGAACACTGAAGCTTTCTTT
CASSWGPQLSQGAWNTEAFF
>TRBV29-1|many|TRBJ2-2|.
TGCAGCGTGGCCGGGACTTACCGAACATCCGGGGAGCTGTTTTTT
CSVAGTYRTSGELFF
>TRBV5-1|many|TRBJ2-5|.
TGCGCCAGCAGCTTCCACTACTCCTTCCAAGAGACCCAGTACTTC
CASSFHYSFQETQYF
>TRBV7-2|many|TRBJ2-3|TRBD1
TGTGCCAGCAGCTTGCGGGGACAGGGCCTAGATACGCAGTATTTT
CASSLRGQGLDTQYF
>TRBV20-1|many|TRBJ1-1|.
TGCAGTGCTAGAGATTACGGAGCGCGCACTGAAGCTTTCTTT
CSARDYGARTEAFF
>TRBV7-9|many|TRBJ2-7|.
TGTGCCAGCAGCTTAGGTCCCGAGACTCGACACTCCTACGAGCAGTACTTC
CASSLGPETRHSYEQYF
>TRBV4-1|many|TRBJ2-1|.
TGCGCCAGCAGCCAGCGCGGGGCGGAGCAGTTCTTC
CASSQRGAEQFF
>TRBV6-2/TRBV6-3|many|TRBJ2-7|.
TGTGCCAGCAGTCGCGGGACCGGGGCCTACGAGCAGTACTTC
CASSRGTGAYEQYF
>TRBV3-1|many|TRBJ1-4|TRBD1
TGTGCCAGCACCCAACAGGGGGCTAATGAAAAACTGTTTTTT
CASTQQGANEKLFF
>TRBV20-1|many|TRBJ2-1|.
TGCAGTGCTTATGCCTTAGGCGGGACCTACAATGAGCAGTTCTTC
CSAYALGGTYNEQFF
>TRBV27|many|TRBJ2-1|.
TGTGCCAGCAGTTACCGGACCAATGAGCAGTTCTTC
CASSYRTNEQFF
>TRBV5-1|many|TRBJ2-7|.
TGCGCCAGCTCCGGGTCAGGGGACGGCTACGAGCAGTACTTC
CASSGSGDGYEQYF
>TRBV28|many|TRBJ1-4|TRBD1
TGTGCCAGCAGTTTATTCAGGGGGCGCAGTGAAAAACTGTTTTTT
CASSLFRGRSEKLFF
>TRBV28|many|TRBJ2-7|TRBD2
TGTGCCAGCAGTCCTAGCGGGAGACCCCCCTACGAGCAGTACTTC
CASSPSGRPPYEQYF
>TRBV5-1|many|TRBJ1-2|.
TGCGCCAGCAGCTCAGACGGACACTCTGGCTACACCTTC
CASSSDGHSGYTF
>TRBV10-2|many|TRBJ2-2|.
TGCGCCAGCAGTGAGCAGGTAGCGTCAACCGGGGAGCTGTTTTTT
CASSEQVASTGELFF
>TRBV4-3|many|TRBJ1-2|.
TGCGCCAGCAGCCAAGATAGCATCTATGGCTACACCTTC
CASSQDSIYGYTF
>TRBV5-5|.|TRBJ2-3|.
TGTGCCAGCAGCTTGGAAAACTCCATAGTTTCTGGTACGCAGTATTTT
CASSLENSIVSGTQYF
>TRBV20-1|many|TRBJ2-3|.
TGCAGTGCTAGAGAAGGGGGGGCCGATACGCAGTATTTT
CSAREGGADTQYF